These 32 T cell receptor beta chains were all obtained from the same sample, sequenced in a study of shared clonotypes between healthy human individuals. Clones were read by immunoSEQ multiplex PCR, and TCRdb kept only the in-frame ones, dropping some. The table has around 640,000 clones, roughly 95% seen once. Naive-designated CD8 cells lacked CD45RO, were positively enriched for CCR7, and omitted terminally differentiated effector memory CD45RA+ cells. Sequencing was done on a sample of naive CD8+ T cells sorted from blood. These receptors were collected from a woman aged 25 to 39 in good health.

CDR3 in amino acids: CASSSELTAPASGANVLTF. CDR3 DNA sequence: TGTGCCAGCAGCTCAGAGTTGACAGCTCCCGCCTCTGGGGCCAACGTCCTGACTTTC. V and J are TRBV5-6 and TRBJ2-6, with D possibly matching TRBD1 (5 bases). Trimming left V 3 bases short and J 0 bases short, with 19 bases between. Germline CDR1 is SGHDT and CDR2 is YYEEEE. The CDR3 runs to 19 residues.

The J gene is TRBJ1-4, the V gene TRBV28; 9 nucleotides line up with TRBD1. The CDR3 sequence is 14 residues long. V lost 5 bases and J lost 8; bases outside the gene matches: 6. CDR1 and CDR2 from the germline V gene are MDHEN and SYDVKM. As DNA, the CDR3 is TGTGCCAGCAGTCTCGGACAGGGGATAGAAAAACTGTTTTTT. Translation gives CASSLGQGIEKLFF.

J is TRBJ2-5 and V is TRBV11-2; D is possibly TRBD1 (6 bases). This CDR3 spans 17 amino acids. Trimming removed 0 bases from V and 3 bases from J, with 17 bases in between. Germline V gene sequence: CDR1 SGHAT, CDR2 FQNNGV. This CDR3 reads CASSLDGQQGKEETQYF. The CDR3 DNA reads TGTGCCAGCAGCTTAGACGGTCAACAGGGTAAAGAAGAGACCCAGTACTTC. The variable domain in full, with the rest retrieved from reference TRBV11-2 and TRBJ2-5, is EAGVAQSPRYKIIEKRQSVAFWCNPISGHATLYWYQQILGQGPKLLIQFQNNGVVDDSQLPKDRFSAERLKGVDSTLKIQPAKLEDSAVYLCASSLDGQQGKEETQYFGPGTRLLVL.

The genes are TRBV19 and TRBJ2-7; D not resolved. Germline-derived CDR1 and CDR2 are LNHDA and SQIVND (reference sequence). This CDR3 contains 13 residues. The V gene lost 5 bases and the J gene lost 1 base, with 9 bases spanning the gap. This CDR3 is CASSLRLSYEQYF. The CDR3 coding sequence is TGTGCCAGTAGTTTAAGGTTGTCCTACGAGCAGTACTTC.

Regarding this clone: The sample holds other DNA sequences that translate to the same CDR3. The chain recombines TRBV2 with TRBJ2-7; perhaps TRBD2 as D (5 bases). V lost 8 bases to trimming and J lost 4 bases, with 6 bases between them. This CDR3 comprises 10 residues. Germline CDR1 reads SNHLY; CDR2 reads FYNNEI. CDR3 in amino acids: CASGGYEQYF. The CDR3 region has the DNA TGTGCCAGCGGCGGGTACGAGCAGTACTTC.

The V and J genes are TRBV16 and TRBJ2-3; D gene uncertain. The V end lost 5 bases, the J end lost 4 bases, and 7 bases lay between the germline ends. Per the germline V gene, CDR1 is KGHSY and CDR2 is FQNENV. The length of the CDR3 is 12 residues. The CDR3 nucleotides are TGTGCCAGCAGCGATCTAGCAGATACGCAGTATTTT. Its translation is CASSDLADTQYF.

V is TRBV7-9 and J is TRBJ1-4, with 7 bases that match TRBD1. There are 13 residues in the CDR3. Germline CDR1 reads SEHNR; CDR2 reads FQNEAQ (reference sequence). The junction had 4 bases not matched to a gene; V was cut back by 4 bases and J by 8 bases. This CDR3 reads CASSYDREEKLFF. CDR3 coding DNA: TGTGCCAGCAGCTACGACAGGGAGGAAAAACTGTTTTTT.

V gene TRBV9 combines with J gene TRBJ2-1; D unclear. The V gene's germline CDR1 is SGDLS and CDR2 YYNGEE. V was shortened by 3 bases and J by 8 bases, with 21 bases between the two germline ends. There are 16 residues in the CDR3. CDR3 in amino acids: CASSGISSQPWDEQFF. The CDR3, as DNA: TGTGCCAGCAGCGGAATAAGCTCCCAACCCTGGGATGAGCAGTTCTTC.

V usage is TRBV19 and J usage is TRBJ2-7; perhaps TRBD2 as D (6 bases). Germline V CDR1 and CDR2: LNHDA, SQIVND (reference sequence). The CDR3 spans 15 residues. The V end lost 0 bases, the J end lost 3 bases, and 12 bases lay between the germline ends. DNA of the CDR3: TGTGCCAGTAGTATAGAAGGTAGCGGAATCTACGAGCAGTACTTC. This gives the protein CASSIEGSGIYEQYF.

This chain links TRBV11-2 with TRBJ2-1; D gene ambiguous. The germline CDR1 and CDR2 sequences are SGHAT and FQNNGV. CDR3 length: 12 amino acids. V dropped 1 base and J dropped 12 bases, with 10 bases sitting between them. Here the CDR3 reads CASSLGDPLQFF. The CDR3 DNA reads TGTGCCAGCAGCTTAGGAGACCCATTGCAGTTCTTC.

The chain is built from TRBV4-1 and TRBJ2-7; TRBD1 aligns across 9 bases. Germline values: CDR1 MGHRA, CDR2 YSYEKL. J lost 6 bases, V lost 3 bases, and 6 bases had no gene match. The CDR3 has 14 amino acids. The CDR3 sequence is CASSHPGQGVEQYF. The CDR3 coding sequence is TGCGCCAGCAGCCACCCGGGACAGGGCGTCGAGCAGTACTTC.

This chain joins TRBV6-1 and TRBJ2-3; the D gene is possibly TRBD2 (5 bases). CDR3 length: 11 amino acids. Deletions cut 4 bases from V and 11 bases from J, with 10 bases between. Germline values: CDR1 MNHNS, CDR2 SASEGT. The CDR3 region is CASSAAALQYF. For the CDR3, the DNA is TGTGCCAGCAGTGCAGCGGCACTGCAGTATTTT.

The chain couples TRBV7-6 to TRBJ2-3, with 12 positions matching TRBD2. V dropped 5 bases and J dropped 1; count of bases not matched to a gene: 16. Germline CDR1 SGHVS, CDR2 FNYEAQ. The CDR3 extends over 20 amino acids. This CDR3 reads CASSHFQTSGRVLRTDTQYF. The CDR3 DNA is TGTGCCAGCAGCCACTTCCAGACTAGCGGGAGAGTGTTACGCACAGATACGCAGTATTTT.

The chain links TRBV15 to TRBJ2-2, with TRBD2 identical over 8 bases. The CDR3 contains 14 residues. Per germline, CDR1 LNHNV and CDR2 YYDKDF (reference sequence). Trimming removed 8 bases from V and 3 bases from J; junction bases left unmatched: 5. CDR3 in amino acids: CATGSGTHTGELFF. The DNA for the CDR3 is TGTGCCACCGGTAGCGGGACTCACACCGGGGAGCTGTTTTTT.

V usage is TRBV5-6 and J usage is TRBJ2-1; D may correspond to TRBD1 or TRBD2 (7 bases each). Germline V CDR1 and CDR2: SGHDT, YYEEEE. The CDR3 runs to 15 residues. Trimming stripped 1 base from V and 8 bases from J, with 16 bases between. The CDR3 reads CASSLWQGGNYEQFF. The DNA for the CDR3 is TGTGCCAGCAGCTTGTGGCAGGGGGGGAACTATGAGCAGTTCTTC.

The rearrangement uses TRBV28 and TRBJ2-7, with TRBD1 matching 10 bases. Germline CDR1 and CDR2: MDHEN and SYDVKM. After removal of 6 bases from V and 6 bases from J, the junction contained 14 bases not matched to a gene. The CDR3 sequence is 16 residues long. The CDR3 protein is CASSLPGTGASAEQYF. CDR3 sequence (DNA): TGTGCCAGCAGCCTCCCCGGGACAGGGGCCTCGGCCGAGCAGTACTTC.

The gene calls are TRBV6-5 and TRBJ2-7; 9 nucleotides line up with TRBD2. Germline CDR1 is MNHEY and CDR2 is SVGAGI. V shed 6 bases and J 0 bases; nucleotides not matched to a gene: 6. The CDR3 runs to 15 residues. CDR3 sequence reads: CASSPISGSSYEQYF. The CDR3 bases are TGTGCCAGCAGCCCCATTAGCGGGAGCTCCTACGAGCAGTACTTC.

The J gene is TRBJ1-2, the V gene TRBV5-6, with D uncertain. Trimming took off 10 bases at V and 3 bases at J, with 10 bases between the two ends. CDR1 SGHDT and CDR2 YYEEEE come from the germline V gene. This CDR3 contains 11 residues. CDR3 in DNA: TGTGCCCGCATATCCTACTATGGCTACACCTTC. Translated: CARISYYGYTF.

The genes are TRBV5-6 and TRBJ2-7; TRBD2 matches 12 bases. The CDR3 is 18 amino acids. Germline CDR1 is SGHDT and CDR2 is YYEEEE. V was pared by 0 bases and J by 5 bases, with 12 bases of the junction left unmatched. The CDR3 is CASSLGPPLAGGNDEQYF. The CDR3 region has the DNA TGTGCCAGCAGCTTGGGGCCCCCACTAGCGGGAGGAAACGACGAGCAGTACTTC.

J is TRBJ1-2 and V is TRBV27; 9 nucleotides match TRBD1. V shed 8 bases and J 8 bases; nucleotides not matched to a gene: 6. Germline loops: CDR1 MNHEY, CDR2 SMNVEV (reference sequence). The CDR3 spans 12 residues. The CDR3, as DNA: TGTGCCAGCCGGACAGGGGCTGTGGGCTACACCTTC. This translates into CASRTGAVGYTF.

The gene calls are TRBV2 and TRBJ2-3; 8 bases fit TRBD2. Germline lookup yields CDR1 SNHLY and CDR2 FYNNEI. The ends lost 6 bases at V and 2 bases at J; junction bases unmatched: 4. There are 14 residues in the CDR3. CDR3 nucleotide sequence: TGTGCCAGCAGGCTAGCGGGTGTCACAGATACGCAGTATTTT. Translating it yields CASRLAGVTDTQYF.

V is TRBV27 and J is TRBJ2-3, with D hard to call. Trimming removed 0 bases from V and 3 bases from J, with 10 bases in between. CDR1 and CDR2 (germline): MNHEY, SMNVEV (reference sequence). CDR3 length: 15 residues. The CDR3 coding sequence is TGTGCCAGCAGTTTATCCCTTCTAGGAACAGATACGCAGTATTTT. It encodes CASSLSLLGTDTQYF.

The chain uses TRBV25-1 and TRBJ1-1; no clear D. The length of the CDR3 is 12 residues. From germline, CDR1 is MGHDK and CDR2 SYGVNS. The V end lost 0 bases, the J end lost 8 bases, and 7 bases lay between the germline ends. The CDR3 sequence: CASSEYNGEAFF. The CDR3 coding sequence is TGTGCCAGCAGTGAATATAACGGGGAAGCTTTCTTT.

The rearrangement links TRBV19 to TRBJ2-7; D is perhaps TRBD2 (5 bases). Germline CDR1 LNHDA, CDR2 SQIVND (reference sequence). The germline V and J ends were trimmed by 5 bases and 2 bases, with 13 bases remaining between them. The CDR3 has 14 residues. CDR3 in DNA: TGTGCCAGTAGTTCGGGCTTCGGGGCCTACGAGCAGTACTTC. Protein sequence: CASSSGFGAYEQYF.

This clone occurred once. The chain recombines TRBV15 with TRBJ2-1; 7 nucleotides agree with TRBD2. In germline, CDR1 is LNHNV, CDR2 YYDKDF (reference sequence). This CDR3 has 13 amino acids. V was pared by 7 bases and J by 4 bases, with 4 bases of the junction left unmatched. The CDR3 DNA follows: TGTGCCACCACTCAGCGGGATTACAATGAGCAGTTCTTC. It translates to CATTQRDYNEQFF.

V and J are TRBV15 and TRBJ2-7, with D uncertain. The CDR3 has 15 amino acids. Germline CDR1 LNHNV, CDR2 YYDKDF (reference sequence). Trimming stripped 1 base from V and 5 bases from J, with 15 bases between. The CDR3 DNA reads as TGTGCCACCAGCAGAGTCGTGGGAAGCGCCAACGAGCAGTACTTC. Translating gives CATSRVVGSANEQYF. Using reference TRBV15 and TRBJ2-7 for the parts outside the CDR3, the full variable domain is DAMVIQNPRYQVTQFGKPVTLSCSQTLNHNVMYWYQQKSSQAPKLLFHYYDKDFNNEADTPDNFQSRRPNTSFCFLDIRSPGLGDTAMYLCATSRVVGSANEQYFGPGTRLTVT.

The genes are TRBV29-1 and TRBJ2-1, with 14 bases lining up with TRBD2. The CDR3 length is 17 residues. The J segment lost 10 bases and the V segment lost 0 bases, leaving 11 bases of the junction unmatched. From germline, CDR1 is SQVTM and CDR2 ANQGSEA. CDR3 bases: TGCAGCGTTGAAGAACTGGCTCCGGGACTAGCGGGAGAAGAGCAGTTCTTC. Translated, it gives CSVEELAPGLAGEEQFF.

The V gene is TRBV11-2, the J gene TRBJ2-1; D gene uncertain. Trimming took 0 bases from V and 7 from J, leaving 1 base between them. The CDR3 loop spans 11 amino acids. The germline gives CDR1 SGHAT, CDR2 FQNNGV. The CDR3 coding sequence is TGTGCCAGCAGCTTAGAAAATGAGCAGTTCTTC. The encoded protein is CASSLENEQFF.

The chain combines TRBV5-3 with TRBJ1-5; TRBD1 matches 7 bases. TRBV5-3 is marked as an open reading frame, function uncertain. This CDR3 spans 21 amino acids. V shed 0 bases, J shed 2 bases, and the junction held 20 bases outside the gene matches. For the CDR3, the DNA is TGTGCCAGAAGCTTGGCCCCCGCACAAGATAGACAGGGTGAAGGCAATCAGCCCCAGCATTTT. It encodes CARSLAPAQDRQGEGNQPQHF.

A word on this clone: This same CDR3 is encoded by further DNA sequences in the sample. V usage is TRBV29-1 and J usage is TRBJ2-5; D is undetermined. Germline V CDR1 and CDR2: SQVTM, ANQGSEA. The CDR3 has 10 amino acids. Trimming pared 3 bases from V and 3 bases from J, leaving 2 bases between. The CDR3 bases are TGCAGCGTTGATGAAGAGACCCAGTACTTC. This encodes CSVDEETQYF.

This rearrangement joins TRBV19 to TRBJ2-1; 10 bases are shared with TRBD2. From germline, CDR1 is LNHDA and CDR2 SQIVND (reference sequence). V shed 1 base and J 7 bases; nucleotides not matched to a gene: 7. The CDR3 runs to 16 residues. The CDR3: CASSIGASGSGNEQFF. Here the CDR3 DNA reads TGTGCCAGTAGTATAGGGGCTAGCGGGAGTGGGAATGAGCAGTTCTTC.

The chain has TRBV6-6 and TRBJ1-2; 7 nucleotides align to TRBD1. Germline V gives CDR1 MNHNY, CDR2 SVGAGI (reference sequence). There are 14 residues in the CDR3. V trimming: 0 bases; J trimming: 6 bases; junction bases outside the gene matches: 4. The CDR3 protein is CASSYSRGQDGYTF. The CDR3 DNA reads TGTGCCAGCAGTTACTCGAGGGGGCAGGATGGCTACACCTTC.